Listed below are T cell receptor beta chains from one sample, sequenced in a study of blood T cell repertoires in COVID-19. Sequenced by immunoSEQ multiplex PCR; TCRdb stores in-frame clones only, minus some. The table shows 200,000 to 300,000 clones, with approximately 88% occurring only once. Sequencing used PBMCs or T cells enriched from blood (not recorded which). These receptors originate from a woman aged 40 to 50 with acute COVID-19. Each CDR3 is given with its conserved first and last residue. A D gene is named only where the DNA matches it firmly. Some rows have no size entry. The others give once, few or many, or a class for an expanded clone.

size	D	V	J	CDR3
NA	NA	TRBV5-4	TRBJ2-2	CASSEKTGELFF
NA	TRBD2	TRBV5-1	TRBJ2-5	CASSLFLAGGETQYF
NA	NA	TRBV6-5	TRBJ1-2	CATPGVYYGYTF
few	NA	TRBV5-1	TRBJ2-7	CASSLSGSSYEQYF
NA	TRBD2	TRBV7-2	TRBJ2-3	CASSFGLAGAGRYTQYF
NA	TRBD1	TRBV2	TRBJ1-6	CASEGQGNSPLHF
NA	NA	TRBV20-1	TRBJ1-2	CSARGDYGYTF
NA	NA	TRBV30	TRBJ1-3	CAWVAGNTIYF
NA	TRBD1	TRBV19	TRBJ1-2	CASSIDGDRGPGYTF
NA	TRBD2	TRBV2	TRBJ2-5	CASKVRLAGEETQYF
once	TRBD1	TRBV19	TRBJ1-1	CASSRGEMGNTEAFF
NA	TRBD1	TRBV5-4	TRBJ2-5	CASSLGGTGSETQYF
NA	NA	TRBV19	TRBJ1-2	CASSSIGWGYTF
NA	TRBD1	TRBV5-4	TRBJ1-1	CASSQRTGQNTEAFF
NA	NA	TRBV5-4	TRBJ1-4	CASSLDGQRNEKLFF
NA	TRBD1	TRBV4-1	TRBJ1-1	CASRDQGARTEAFF
few	TRBD1	TRBV3-1/TRBV3-2	TRBJ1-1	CASSPSGGRGTEAFF
NA	NA	TRBV2	TRBJ1-6	CAGSEPGVRGNSPLHF
NA	TRBD1	TRBV6-2/TRBV6-3	TRBJ2-5	CASSFRGQGDGGTQYF
NA	NA	TRBV1	TRBJ2-4	CTSSQDLGQRLAKNIQYF
NA	NA	TRBV7-2	TRBJ2-2	CASSLGLNTGELFF
once	NA	TRBV4-2	TRBJ2-3	CASSLPGTDTQYF
NA	TRBD2	TRBV18	TRBJ2-3	CASSPDRAGGSFNTQYF
NA	TRBD1	TRBV11-2	TRBJ2-1	CASSLRRQGALNEQFF
NA	TRBD1	TRBV30	TRBJ2-2	CAWSPSDRDTGELFF
NA	NA	TRBV29-1	TRBJ1-2	CSARGSLYGYTF
NA	NA	TRBV3-1/TRBV3-2	TRBJ1-1	CASSPSLLGAAFF
NA	NA	TRBV4-2	TRBJ2-7	CASSQDRQTTYEQYF
NA	NA	TRBV10-3	TRBJ1-2	CAISELYGYTF
NA	NA	TRBV6-2/TRBV6-3	TRBJ2-1	CASSPRVREQFF
NA	NA	TRBV19	TRBJ1-2	CASREEVGNYGYTF
NA	TRBD1	TRBV19	TRBJ1-5	CASRPRQGTNQPQHF
NA	TRBD2	TRBV29-1	TRBJ2-1	CSVAEGGGYNEQFF
NA	NA	TRBV3-1/TRBV3-2	TRBJ1-5	CASHKQVWSNQPQHF
NA	NA	TRBV19	TRBJ1-1	CASALTGTRISNTEAFF
NA	TRBD2	TRBV29-1	TRBJ2-3	CSGQREGRSDTQYF
NA	TRBD2	TRBV11-3	TRBJ2-2	CASSITGTRITGELFF
NA	NA	TRBV29-1	TRBJ2-7	CSVEDRGQLYEQYF
NA	TRBD1	TRBV7-2	TRBJ2-3	CASSWGQYSTDTQYF
few	NA	TRBV25-1	TRBJ2-3	CASSEGDMGTQYF
NA	TRBD1	TRBV28	TRBJ1-5	CASSPRTGIRGNQPQHF